A single T cell receptor beta chain is shown here with its context. The data derive from a study of neurological immune-mediated disorders. 5'RACE employing 10-nucleotide random UMIs yielded the cDNA. One entry per CDR3 protein, called by TCRdb with MiXCR from the 5' RACE reads. The sample holds about 70,000 distinct CDR3 sequences, approximately 5% seen once. This TCR was recovered from a woman aged 70-85 years with multiple sclerosis. Input material: PBMCs.

This CDR3 is CASSLASSGSTADTQYF. The CDR3 DNA reads TGCGCCAGCAGCTTGGCGTCTAGCGGGAGTACGGCAGATACGCAGTATTTT. This rearrangement joins TRBV5-1 to TRBJ2-3; TRBD2 agrees at 10 bases. The germline gives CDR1 SGHRS, CDR2 YFSETQ. The CDR3 contains 17 residues. V was clipped by 0 bases and J by 4 bases; unmatched bases: 8.